This TCR beta chain derives from a study of blood T cell repertoires in COVID-19. About the research overall: The United States, Italy and Spain were the sources of the acute and convalescent COVID-19 samples. The analysed material was cDNA or gDNA that came from T cells, B-cell-depleted T cells, or PBMCs.

J lost 3 bases, V lost 6 bases, and 7 bases had no gene match. Germline CDR1 reads MDHEN; CDR2 reads SYDVKM. The CDR3 consists of 15 residues. Original handling: Amplified reference gene primers provided the basis for estimating nucleated cell counts. Assay used: immunoSEQ multiplex PCR; TCRdb lists only in-frame clones, some missing. The V and J calls and clone size come from that table; D and trimming were worked out from the DNA. Among roughly 180,000 clones, about 88% were seen once, and the ten largest hold roughly 2%. The sample consisted of peripheral blood. The receptor was isolated from a man in his 70s with active or convalescent COVID-19. The rearrangement uses TRBV28 and TRBJ2-1; 8 bases are shared with TRBD1. This chain's CDR3 is CASRKDRVLYNEQFF. In DNA, the CDR3 is TGTGCCAGCAGGAAGGACAGGGTTCTCTACAATGAGCAGTTCTTC.